What follows are 14 T cell receptor beta chains derived from one specimen sequenced in a study of T cells in Graves' hyperthyroidism and ophthalmopathy. The TCR beta CDR3 regions underwent amplification using RNA transcripts as the source. Researchers ran a first-round RT-PCR on the TCR CDR3 using the HTBI primer set. One entry per CDR3 protein results from TCRdb running MiXCR on the multiplex PCR reads. The data show around 360,000 distinct CDR3 sequences, 13% to 15% seen once. The sequencing input was blood. The source is a woman aged 55-69 years with Graves' ophthalmopathy.

V and J are TRBV28 and TRBJ1-4, with D perhaps TRBD1 (5 bases). The CDR3 runs to 13 residues. Trimming stripped 7 bases from V and 4 bases from J, with 10 bases between. Germline-derived CDR1 and CDR2 are MDHEN and SYDVKM. This CDR3 reads CASISGHNEKLFF. The CDR3 nucleotides are TGTGCCAGCATATCGGGGCATAATGAAAAACTGTTTTTT.

This clonotype was seen a handful of times. This rearrangement joins TRBV14 to TRBJ2-7, with D unclear. Germline CDR1 SGHDN, CDR2 FVKESK. This CDR3 is 14 amino acids long. Deletions cut 4 bases from V and 3 bases from J, with 13 bases between. The DNA for the CDR3 is TGTGCCAGCAGCCTGTCAGGCCAGTTCTACGAGCAGTACTTC. Translating it yields CASSLSGQFYEQYF.

This clonotype appeared a few times. This chain uses TRBV6-2 or TRBV6-3 with TRBJ2-4, with TRBD2 matching 7 bases. Trimming removed 7 bases from V and 6 bases from J; junction bases left unmatched: 12. The CDR3 totals 15 residues. Germline V gives CDR1 MNHEY, CDR2 SVGEGT. The CDR3 bases are TGTGCCAGCATAGGCCTCGGGGGAGGGGCAAACATTCAGTACTTC. This translates into CASIGLGGGANIQYF.

This clonotype was observed many times. The rearrangement joins TRBV27 to TRBJ2-1, with D possibly matching TRBD2 (6 bases). The CDR3 has 13 amino acids. Germline lookup yields CDR1 MNHEY and CDR2 SMNVEV (reference sequence). Trimming took off 5 bases at V and 4 bases at J, with 9 bases between the two ends. The CDR3 region is CASSRDFYNEQFF. The CDR3 DNA follows: TGTGCCAGCAGTCGGGACTTTTACAATGAGCAGTTCTTC.

This clonotype has ten or more counts. The chain has TRBV9 and TRBJ2-3; D gene uncertain. Germline loops: CDR1 SGDLS, CDR2 YYNGEE. CDR3 size: 14 residues. V lost 0 bases and J 6 bases, leaving 11 bases between the germline ends. CDR3 DNA sequence: TGTGCCAGCAGCGTAGACCCGGCCCAGGATACGCAGTATTTT. This sequence encodes CASSVDPAQDTQYF.

This clonotype came up a few times. The chain recombines TRBV18 with TRBJ2-6; TRBD1 is a possible D gene (5 bases). V was trimmed by 0 bases and J by 0 bases, leaving 6 bases between them. This CDR3 spans 16 amino acids. Germline V gives CDR1 KGHSH, CDR2 LQKENI. CDR3 residues: CASSPPGLSGANVLTF. The DNA of the CDR3 is TGTGCCAGCTCACCACCGGGGCTCTCTGGGGCCAACGTCCTGACTTTC. The whole variable domain, remainder taken from reference TRBV18 and TRBJ2-6, is NAGVMQNPRHLVRRRGQEARLRCSPMKGHSHVYWYRQLPEEGLKFMVYLQKENIIDESGMPKERFSAEFPKEGPSILRIQQVVRGDSAAYFCASSPPGLSGANVLTFGAGSRLTVL.

This clonotype was found many times. This chain joins TRBV11-2 and TRBJ1-1; D gene uncertain. The V and J ends lost 5 bases and 4 bases respectively, with 17 bases between them. The CDR3 has 15 residues. Germline CDR1 and CDR2: SGHAT and FQNNGV. This chain's CDR3 is CASSPTLGMITEAFF. The DNA for the CDR3 is TGTGCCAGCAGCCCTACACTAGGGATGATCACTGAAGCTTTCTTT.

This clonotype was observed many times. This chain uses TRBV10-3 with TRBJ2-5; D is unclear. The germline V gene has CDR1 ENHRY and CDR2 SYGVKD. V was clipped by 6 bases and J by 3 bases, with 11 bases between them. This CDR3 is built from 13 residues. The CDR3 DNA is TGTGCCATCAGGGGGTCGGCAGAAGAGACCCAGTACTTC. Translated: CAIRGSAEETQYF.

This clonotype occurred many times. The chain joins TRBV12-3 or TRBV12-4 to TRBJ2-7; 9 bases map to TRBD1. This CDR3 comprises 15 residues. V was pared by 6 bases and J by 0 bases, with 6 bases of the junction left unmatched. This CDR3 is CASSTSGQGSYEQYF. CDR3 DNA sequence: TGTGCCAGCAGCACCTCGGGACAGGGCTCCTACGAGCAGTACTTC.

This clonotype was observed a handful of times. CDR3: CASREPGQGRWNEQFF. For the CDR3, the DNA is TGTGCCAGCAGAGAACCAGGACAGGGGAGGTGGAATGAGCAGTTCTTC. The rearrangement uses TRBV28 and TRBJ2-1; 9 bases are shared with TRBD1. V shed 6 bases and J 7 bases; nucleotides not matched to a gene: 13. The germline CDR1 and CDR2 sequences are MDHEN and SYDVKM. The CDR3 contains 16 residues.

Many counts were recorded for this clonotype. This chain joins TRBV20-1 and TRBJ2-1, with a tentative D call TRBD2 (6 bases). The length of the CDR3 is 16 residues. Between the trimmed V and J ends, which lost 6 bases and 2 bases, there was a span of 20 bases. Germline V gives CDR1 DFQATT, CDR2 SNEGSKA (reference sequence). CDR3 amino acids: CSAIRGELATYNEQFF. CDR3 nucleotide sequence: TGCAGTGCGATTAGAGGGGAACTAGCCACCTACAATGAGCAGTTCTTC.

This clonotype was observed a handful of times. The gene calls are TRBV6-1 and TRBJ2-2; D may be TRBD1 (6 bases). The CDR3 spans 16 residues. Germline V lookup: CDR1 MNHNS, CDR2 SASEGT. V shed 5 bases and J shed 10 bases, with 23 bases lying between them. Here the CDR3 reads CASSTPRPGRGQELFF. In DNA, the CDR3 is TGTGCCAGCAGTACTCCTCGTCCGGGACGGGGACAGGAGCTGTTTTTT.

This clonotype was counted a few times. The chain recombines TRBV10-3 with TRBJ1-1; D gene unclear. V dropped 6 bases and J dropped 3 bases, with 11 bases sitting between them. The germline CDR1 and CDR2 sequences are ENHRY and SYGVKD. The CDR3 runs to 13 residues. The CDR3 bases are TGTGCCATCAGCCCTCAATTGGACACTGAAGCTTTCTTT. Its translation is CAISPQLDTEAFF.

This clonotype has at least ten counts. The rearrangement links TRBV20-1 to TRBJ2-7; possible D gene TRBD1, 6 bases. CDR1 and CDR2 from the germline V gene are DFQATT and SNEGSKA (reference sequence). This CDR3 spans 13 amino acids. The V end lost 5 bases, the J end lost 2 bases, and 13 bases lay between the germline ends. The chain's CDR3 is CSAPRQAAYEQYF. CDR3 sequence (DNA): TGCAGTGCTCCCCGACAGGCCGCCTACGAGCAGTACTTC.